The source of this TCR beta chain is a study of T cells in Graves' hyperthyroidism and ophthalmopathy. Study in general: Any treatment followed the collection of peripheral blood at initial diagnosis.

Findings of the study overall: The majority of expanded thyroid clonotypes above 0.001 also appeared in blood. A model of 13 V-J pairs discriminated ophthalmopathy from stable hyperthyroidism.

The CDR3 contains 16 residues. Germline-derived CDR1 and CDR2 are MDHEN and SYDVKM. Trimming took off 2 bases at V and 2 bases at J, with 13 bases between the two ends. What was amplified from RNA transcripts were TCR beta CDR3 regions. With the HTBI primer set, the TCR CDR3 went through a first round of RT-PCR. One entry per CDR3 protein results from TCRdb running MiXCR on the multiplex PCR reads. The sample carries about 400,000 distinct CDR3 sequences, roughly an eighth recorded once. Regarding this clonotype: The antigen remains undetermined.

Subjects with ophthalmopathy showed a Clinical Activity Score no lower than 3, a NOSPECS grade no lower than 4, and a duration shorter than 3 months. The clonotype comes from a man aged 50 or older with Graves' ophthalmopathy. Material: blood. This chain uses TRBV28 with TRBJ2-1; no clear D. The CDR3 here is CASSLMAGPTYNEQFF. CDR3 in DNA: TGTGCCAGCAGTTTAATGGCAGGACCAACCTACAATGAGCAGTTCTTC.